The sequence of this T cell receptor beta chain was determined in a study of T-cell memory formation after mild COVID-19 (dated by TCRdb to 2020 to 2022). For the study in its entirety: Most TCR sequence clusters were specific to one of the two donors. The cohort comprised two young, previously healthy adult volunteers, one female and one male. T-cell clones expanding and contracting after mild COVID-19 in a couple of donors were tracked by longitudinal TCRalpha and TCRbeta repertoire sequencing.

Turning to this clonotype: Its antigen has not been determined. The record has no base qualities; no much larger clone is one base away.

The data were produced on an Illumina NovaSeq 6000. cDNA libraries for TCRalpha and TCRbeta were prepared by 5'RACE using constant-segment primers, with sample barcodes and unique molecular identifiers added. RNA was extracted from every sample with Trizol reagent. Amplification of the libraries took two PCR steps, and the second step added a second sample barcode plus Illumina TruSeq adapters. The libraries were sequenced on an Illumina NovaSeq using 2 x 150 bp paired-end reads. The paper's processing steps were these. Reads were demultiplexed and collapsed into UMI-guided consensus sequences with migec v1.2.7. With mixcr v2.1.11, UMI consensuses were aligned to TRA and TRB V and J templates and assembled into clonotypes. Clonotypes were classified as expanded or contracted when called significant by both edgeR and NoisET, with noise models trained on biological replicates. For edgeR calls, the thresholds were a false discovery rate-adjusted p below 0.01 and a log2 fold-change of 1. As an exploratory analysis of dynamics, max-normalized trajectories of the 1000 most abundant clonotypes were examined by PCA with hierarchical clustering. Separately sequenced CD4+ and CD8+ repertoires were used to assign a CD4 or CD8 phenotype to each responding clone. Using fastp at Q25 and MiXCR, TCRdb reprocessed the public reads and kept productive beta chains. Each entry merges the rows of one CDR3 protein and shows their most common DNA and genes. The V and J calls reflect TCRdb's pipeline rather than the authors' work. Here the sample has some 100,000 distinct CDR3 sequences; around 10% occur a single time. The top ten clonotypes cover approximately 40% of the sample.

Overall results and qualifications from the work: Whether the second-wave clones peaking on day 37 were SARS-CoV-2 specific was not confirmed. Contracting CD4+ clones were found mainly in CM and EM memory subsets, while CD8+ clones were enriched in EMRA. Clones contracting from day 15 to 85 had balanced CD4/CD8 phenotypes, while a second wave expanding from day 15 to 37 was biased towards CD4+. The study included only a couple of mild cases, and larger cohorts that include severe cases with pre-infection samples were judged to be necessary. Some responding clones were detected in pre-infection memory, which suggested that pre-existing cross-reactive memory T cells had joined the SARS-CoV-2 response.

Ficoll-Paque density gradient centrifugation was used to isolate PBMCs. The germline V gene yields SGHDN for CDR1 and FVKESK for CDR2. Inclusive of the bounding cysteine and phenylalanine, the CDR3 is 13 residues long. The retained sequence is limited to the CDR3, 39 bases, with the frame set at the first base. V loses 5 bases, J loses 3 bases, and the germline ends lie 8 bases apart. Sequencing was done on a sample of PBMCs or a T cell subset sorted from them (not recorded which). Recombination joined TRBV14 with TRBJ1-5; the best D guess is TRBD1, with 6 bases matching. This TCR derives from a man younger than 30 who had mild COVID-19 (a few samples of this study predate the infection). The sample titles of this study are shuffled in the database, so cell type and time point are left out; the donor was told from shared clones. CDR3 sequence: CASSTGPNQPQHF. The nucleotides read TGTGCCAGCAGCACAGGGCCCAATCAGCCCCAGCATTTT.